A selection of T cell receptor beta chains follows, all from one sample in a study of T cells in Graves' hyperthyroidism and ophthalmopathy. TCRdb re-called the multiplex PCR reads with MiXCR, one entry per CDR3 protein. Seen here are 250,000 or so distinct CDR3 sequences, 13% to 15% observed once, and the top ten hold 30%. Sequences were obtained from blood. All receptors come from a woman aged 45 to 65 with Graves' hyperthyroidism that later progressed to Graves' ophthalmopathy. Both conserved end residues are trimmed from each CDR3.

V gene	CDR3 length	J gene	CDR3 protein
TRBV29-1	12	TRBJ2-3	SVVQALDTDTQY
TRBV19	12	TRBJ1-1	ASSAQAPNTEAF
TRBV29-1	12	TRBJ1-4	SVVETGTGEKLF
TRBV3-1	17	TRBJ2-2	ASSQPKKTSGLNTGELF
TRBV7-9	10	TRBJ2-1	ASSPHGHEQF
TRBV5-1	13	TRBJ1-1	ASSPWAREDTEAF
TRBV28	13	TRBJ2-2	ASSLAGTRAGELF
TRBV5-1	12	TRBJ2-7	ASSFGVGSYEQY
TRBV5-4	13	TRBJ2-7	ASRKDRGFSNEQY
TRBV11-2	13	TRBJ1-3	ASSVRGPSGNTIY
TRBV28	15	TRBJ1-1	ASKEREWGAHPTEAF
TRBV28	16	TRBJ2-1	ASSFPIRGRESYNEQF
TRBV24-1	16	TRBJ2-5	ATSDLGSGDEPVETQY
TRBV6-6	13	TRBJ2-7	ASSYSGREQNEQY
TRBV11-3	13	TRBJ2-1	ASSWASGARNEQF
TRBV5-1	13	TRBJ2-7	ASSPRQGDSYEQY
TRBV7-9	14	TRBJ2-5	ASSSPDDSLQETQY
TRBV11-3	13	TRBJ1-4	ASSSGTGTNEKLF
TRBV7-2	13	TRBJ1-2	ASSPTGGREEGYT